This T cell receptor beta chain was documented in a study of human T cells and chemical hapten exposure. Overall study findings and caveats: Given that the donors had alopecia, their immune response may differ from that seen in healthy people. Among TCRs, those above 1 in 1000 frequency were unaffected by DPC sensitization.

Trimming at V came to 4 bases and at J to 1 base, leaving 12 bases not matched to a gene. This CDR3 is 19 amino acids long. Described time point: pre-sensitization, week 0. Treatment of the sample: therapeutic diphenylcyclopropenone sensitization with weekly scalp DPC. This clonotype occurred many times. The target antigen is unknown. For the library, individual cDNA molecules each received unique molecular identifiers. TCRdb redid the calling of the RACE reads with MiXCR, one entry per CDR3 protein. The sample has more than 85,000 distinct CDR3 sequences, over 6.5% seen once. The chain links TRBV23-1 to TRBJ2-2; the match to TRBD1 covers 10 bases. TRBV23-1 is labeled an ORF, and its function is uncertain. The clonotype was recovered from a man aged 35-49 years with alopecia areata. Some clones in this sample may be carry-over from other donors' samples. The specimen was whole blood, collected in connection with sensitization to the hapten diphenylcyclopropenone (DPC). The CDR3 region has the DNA TGCGCCAGCAGTCCTAAGGACAGGGGGTTTGAAATGAACACCGGGGAGCTGTTTTTT. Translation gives CASSPKDRGFEMNTGELFF.